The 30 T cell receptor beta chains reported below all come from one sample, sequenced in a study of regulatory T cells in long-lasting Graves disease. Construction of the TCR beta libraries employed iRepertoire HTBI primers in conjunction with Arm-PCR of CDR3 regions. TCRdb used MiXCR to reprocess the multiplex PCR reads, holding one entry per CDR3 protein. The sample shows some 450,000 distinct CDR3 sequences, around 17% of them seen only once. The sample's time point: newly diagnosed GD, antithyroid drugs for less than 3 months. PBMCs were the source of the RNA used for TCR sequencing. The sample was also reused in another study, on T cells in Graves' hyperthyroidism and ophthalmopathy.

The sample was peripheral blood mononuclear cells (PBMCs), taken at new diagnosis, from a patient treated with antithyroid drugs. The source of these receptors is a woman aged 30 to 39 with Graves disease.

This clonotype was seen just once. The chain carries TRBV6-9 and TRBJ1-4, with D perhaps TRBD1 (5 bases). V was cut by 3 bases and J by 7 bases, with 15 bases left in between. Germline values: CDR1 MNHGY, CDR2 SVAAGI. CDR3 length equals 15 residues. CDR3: CASSYRDGWGEKLFF. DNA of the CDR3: TGTGCCAGCAGTTACCGGGACGGGTGGGGTGAAAAACTGTTTTTT.

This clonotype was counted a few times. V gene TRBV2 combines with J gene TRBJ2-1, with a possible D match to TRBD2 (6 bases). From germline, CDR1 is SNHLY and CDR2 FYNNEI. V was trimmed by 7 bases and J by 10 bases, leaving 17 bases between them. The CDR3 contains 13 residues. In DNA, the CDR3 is TGTGCCAGCAACCGGGATAACGCGGGAGAGCAGTTCTTC. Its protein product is CASNRDNAGEQFF.

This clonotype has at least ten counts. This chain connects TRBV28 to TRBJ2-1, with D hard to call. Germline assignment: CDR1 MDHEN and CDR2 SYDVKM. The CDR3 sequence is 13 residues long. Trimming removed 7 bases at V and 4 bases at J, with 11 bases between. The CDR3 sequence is CASTPRPYNEQFF. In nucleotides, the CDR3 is TGTGCCAGCACCCCACGACCATACAATGAGCAGTTCTTC.

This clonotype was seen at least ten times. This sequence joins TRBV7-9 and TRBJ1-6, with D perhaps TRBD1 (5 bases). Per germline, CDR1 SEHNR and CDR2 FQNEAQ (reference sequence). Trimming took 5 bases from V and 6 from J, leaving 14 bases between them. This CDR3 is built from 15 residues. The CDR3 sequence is CASSHPRDANSPLHF. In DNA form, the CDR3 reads TGTGCCAGCAGCCACCCCCGGGACGCTAATTCACCCCTCCACTTT.

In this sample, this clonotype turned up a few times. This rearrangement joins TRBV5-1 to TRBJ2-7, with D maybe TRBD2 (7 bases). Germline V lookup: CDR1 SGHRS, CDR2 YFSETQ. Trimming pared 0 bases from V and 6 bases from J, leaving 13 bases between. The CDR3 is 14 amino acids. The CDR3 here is CASSLGQGGGEQYF. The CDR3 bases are TGCGCCAGCAGCTTGGGGCAGGGAGGGGGCGAGCAGTACTTC.

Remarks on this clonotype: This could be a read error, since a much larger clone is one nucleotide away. The CDR3 protein is CACSLNWPLAEETQYF. The CDR3 coding sequence is TGTGCCTGCAGCTTAAATTGGCCGTTGGCTGAAGAGACCCAGTACTTC. The rearrangement uses TRBV11-2 and TRBJ2-5, with no clear D. Per germline, CDR1 SGHAT and CDR2 FQNNGV. The CDR3 is 16 residues long.

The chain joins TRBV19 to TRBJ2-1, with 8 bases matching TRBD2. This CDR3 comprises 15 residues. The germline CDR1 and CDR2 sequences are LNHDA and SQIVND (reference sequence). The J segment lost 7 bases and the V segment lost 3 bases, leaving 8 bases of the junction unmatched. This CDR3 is CASSISTGTRNEQFF. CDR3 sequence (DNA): TGTGCCAGTAGTATCTCCACCGGGACTAGGAATGAGCAGTTCTTC.

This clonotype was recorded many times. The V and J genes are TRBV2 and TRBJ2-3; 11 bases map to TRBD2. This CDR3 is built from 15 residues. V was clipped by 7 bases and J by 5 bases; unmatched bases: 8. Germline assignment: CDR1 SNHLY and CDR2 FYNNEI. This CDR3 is CASIPTSGIRDTQYF. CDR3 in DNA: TGTGCCAGCATTCCGACTAGCGGGATTAGAGATACGCAGTATTTT.

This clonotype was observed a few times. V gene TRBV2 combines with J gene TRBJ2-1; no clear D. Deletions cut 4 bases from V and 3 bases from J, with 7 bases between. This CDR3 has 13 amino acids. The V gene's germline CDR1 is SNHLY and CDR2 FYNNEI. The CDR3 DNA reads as TGTGCCAGCAGTGTTAGCAACTACAATGAGCAGTTCTTC. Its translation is CASSVSNYNEQFF.

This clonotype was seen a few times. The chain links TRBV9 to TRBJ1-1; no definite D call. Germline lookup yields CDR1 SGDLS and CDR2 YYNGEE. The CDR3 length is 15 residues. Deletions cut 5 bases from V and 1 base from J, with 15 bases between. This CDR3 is CASSHPPGGNTEAFF. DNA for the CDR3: TGTGCCAGCAGTCATCCCCCGGGAGGGAACACTGAAGCTTTCTTT.

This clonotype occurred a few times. CDR3 region: CSASDIPGQGAYGYTF. The CDR3 DNA is TGCAGTGCCTCCGATATCCCGGGACAGGGGGCTTATGGCTACACCTTC. This chain uses TRBV20-1 with TRBJ1-2; 12 positions agree with TRBD1. Per the germline V gene, CDR1 is DFQATT and CDR2 is SNEGSKA (reference sequence). The CDR3 consists of 16 residues. Losses at the gene ends were 6 bases for V and 5 bases for J; bases not matched to a gene: 13.

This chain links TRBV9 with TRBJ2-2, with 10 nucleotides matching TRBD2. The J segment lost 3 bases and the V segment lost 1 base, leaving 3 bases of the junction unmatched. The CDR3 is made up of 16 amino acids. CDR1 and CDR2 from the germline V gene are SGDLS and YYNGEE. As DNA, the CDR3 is TGTGCCAGCAGCGTATCCCTAGCGGGAGACACCGGGGAGCTGTTTTTT. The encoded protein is CASSVSLAGDTGELFF.

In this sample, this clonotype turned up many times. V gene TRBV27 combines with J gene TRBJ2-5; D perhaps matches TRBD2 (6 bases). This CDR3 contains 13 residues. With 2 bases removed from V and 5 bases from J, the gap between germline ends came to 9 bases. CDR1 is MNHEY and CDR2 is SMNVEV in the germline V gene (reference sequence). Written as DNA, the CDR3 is TGTGCCAGCAGTTTAGCCCTAGCGGAGACCCAGTACTTC. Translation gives CASSLALAETQYF.

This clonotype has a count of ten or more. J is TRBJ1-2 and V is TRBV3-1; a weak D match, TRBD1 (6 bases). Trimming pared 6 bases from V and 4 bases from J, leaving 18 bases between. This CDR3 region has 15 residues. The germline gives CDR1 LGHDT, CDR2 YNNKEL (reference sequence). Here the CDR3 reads CASSRAEDRTYGYTF. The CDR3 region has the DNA TGTGCCAGCAGTAGAGCCGAAGACAGGACCTATGGCTACACCTTC.

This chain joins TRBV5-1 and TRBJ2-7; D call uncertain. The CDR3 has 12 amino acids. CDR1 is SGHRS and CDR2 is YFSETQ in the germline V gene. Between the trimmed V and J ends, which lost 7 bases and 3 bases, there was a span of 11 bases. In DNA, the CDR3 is TGCGCCAGCGGCCCCTCGGGCTACGAGCAGTACTTC. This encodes CASGPSGYEQYF.

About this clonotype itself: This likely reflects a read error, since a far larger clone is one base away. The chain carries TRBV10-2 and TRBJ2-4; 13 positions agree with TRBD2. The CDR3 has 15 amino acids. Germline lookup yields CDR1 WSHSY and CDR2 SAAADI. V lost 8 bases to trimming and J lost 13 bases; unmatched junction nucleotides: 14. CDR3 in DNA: TGCGCCAGCTACTGGACTAGCGGGAGCCACAATGAGCAGTACTTC. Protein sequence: CASYWTSGSHNEQYF.

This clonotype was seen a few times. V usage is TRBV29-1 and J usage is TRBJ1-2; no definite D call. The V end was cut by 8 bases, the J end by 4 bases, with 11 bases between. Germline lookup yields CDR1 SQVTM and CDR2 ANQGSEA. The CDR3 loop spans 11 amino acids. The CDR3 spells CSFQRAYGYTF. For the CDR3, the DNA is TGCAGCTTCCAAAGGGCCTATGGCTACACCTTC.

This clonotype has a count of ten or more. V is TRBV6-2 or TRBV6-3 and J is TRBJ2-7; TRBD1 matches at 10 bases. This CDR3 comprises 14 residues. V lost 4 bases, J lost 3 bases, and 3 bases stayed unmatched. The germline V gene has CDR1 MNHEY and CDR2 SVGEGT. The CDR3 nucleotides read TGTGCCAGCAGTTCCCGGGACAGGGGCTACGAGCAGTACTTC. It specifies CASSSRDRGYEQYF.

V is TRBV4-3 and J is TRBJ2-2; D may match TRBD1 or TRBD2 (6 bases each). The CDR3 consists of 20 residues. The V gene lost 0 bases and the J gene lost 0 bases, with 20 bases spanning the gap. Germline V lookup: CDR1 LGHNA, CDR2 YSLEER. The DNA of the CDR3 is TGCGCCAGCAGCCAAGAAACCAAACTAGATAGGGGGGCGAACACCGGGGAGCTGTTTTTT. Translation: CASSQETKLDRGANTGELFF.

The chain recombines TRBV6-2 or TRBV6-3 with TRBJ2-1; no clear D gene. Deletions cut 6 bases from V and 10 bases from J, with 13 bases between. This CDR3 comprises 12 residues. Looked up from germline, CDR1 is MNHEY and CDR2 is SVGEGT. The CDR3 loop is CASRVARQEQFF. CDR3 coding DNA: TGTGCCAGCAGAGTCGCAAGGCAGGAGCAGTTCTTC.

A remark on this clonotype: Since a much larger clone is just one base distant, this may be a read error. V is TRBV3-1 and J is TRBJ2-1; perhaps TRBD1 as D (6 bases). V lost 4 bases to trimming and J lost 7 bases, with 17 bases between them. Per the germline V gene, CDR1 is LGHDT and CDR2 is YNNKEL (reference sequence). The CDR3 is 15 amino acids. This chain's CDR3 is CASSPGTWELNEQFF. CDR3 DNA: TGTGCCAGCAGCCCCGGGACATGGGAACTTAATGAGCAGTTCTTC.

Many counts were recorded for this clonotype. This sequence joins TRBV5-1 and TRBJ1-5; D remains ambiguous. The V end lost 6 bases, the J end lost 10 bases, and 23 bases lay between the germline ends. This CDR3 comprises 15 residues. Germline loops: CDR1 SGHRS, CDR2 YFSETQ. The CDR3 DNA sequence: TGCGCCAGCAATTCAGACACAGCAGGTCGAACTCCCCAGCATTTT. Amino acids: CASNSDTAGRTPQHF.

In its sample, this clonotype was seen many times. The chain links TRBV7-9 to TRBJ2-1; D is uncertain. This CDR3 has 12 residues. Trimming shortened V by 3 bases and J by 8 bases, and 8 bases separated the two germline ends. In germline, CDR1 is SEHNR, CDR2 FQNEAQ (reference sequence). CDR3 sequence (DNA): TGTGCCAGCAGCTTGTTGGCCCATGAGCAGTTCTTC. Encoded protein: CASSLLAHEQFF.

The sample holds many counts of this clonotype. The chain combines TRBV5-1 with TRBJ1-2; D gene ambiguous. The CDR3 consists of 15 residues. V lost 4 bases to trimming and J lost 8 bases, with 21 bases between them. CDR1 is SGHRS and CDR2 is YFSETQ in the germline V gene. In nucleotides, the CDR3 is TGCGCCAGCAGCGCCTCGGGAAGGGTCGAAGGGGGCTACACCTTC. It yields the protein CASSASGRVEGGYTF. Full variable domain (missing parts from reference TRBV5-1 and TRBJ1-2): KAGVTQTPRYLIKTRGQQVTLSCSPISGHRSVSWYQQTPGQGLQFLFEYFSETQRNKGNFPGRFSGRQFSNSRSEMNVSTLELGDSALYLCASSASGRVEGGYTFGSGTRLTVV.

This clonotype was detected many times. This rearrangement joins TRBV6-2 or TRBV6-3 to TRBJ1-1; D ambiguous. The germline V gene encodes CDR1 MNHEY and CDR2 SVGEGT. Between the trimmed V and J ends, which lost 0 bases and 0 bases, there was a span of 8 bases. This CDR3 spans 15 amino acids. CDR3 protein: CASSYSDIMNTEAFF. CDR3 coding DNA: TGTGCCAGCAGTTACTCCGATATAATGAACACTGAAGCTTTCTTT.

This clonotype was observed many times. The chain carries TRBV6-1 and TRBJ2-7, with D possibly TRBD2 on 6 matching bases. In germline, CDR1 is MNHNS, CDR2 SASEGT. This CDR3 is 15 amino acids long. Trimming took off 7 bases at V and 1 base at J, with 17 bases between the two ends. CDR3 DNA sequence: TGTGCCAGCACTGCCTTCCTTGGGGGGTCCTACGAGCAGTACTTC. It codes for CASTAFLGGSYEQYF.

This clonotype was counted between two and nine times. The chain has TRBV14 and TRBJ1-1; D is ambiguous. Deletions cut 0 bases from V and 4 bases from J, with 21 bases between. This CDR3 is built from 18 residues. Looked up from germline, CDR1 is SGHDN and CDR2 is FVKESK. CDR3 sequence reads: CASSQDSWGGLGGTEAFF. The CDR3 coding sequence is TGTGCCAGCAGCCAAGATAGTTGGGGAGGGCTTGGAGGCACTGAAGCTTTCTTT.

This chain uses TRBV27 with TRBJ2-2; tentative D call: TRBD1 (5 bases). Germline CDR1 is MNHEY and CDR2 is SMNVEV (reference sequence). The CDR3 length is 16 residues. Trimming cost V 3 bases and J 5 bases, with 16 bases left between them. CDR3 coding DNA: TGTGCCAGCAGTTTCAGGTCCCAGGGTGGAACCGGGGAGCTGTTTTTT. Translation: CASSFRSQGGTGELFF.

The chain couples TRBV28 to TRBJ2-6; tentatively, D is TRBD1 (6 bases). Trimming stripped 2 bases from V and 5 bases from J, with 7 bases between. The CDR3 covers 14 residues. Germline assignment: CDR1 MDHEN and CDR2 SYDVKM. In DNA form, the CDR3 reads TGTGCCAGCAGTTTAGGGGGCTGGGCCAACGTCCTGACTTTC. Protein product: CASSLGGWANVLTF.

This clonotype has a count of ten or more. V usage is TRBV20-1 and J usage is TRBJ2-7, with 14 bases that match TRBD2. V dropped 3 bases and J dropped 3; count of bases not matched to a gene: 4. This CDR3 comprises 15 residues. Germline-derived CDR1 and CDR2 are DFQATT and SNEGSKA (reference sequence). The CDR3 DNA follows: TGCAGTGCTAGGACTAGCGGGAGGGGGCACTACGAGCAGTACTTC. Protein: CSARTSGRGHYEQYF.